This T cell receptor beta chain was captured in a study of OX40 agonist ivuxolimab in advanced cancers. About the research overall: Participants averaged roughly 57 years of age (range about 23 to 90) and were over 75% male. Partial responses were achieved by three patients, one with hepatocellular carcinoma and two with cutaneous melanoma.

Only in-frame clones appear in the TCRdb table, and some are missing; sequencing was by immunoSEQ multiplex PCR. The table shows about 74,000 clones, with approximately 90% occurring only once. Study-level points and caveats: The antigens recognized by the expanded peripheral T cells, that is their antigen specificity, were not determined. CD4+ and CD8+ blood T cells expanded clonally by week 6 at 0.1 to 3.0 mg/kg.

A word on this clone: The antigen is unknown.

The sequenced sample was CD4+ or CD8+ T cells sorted from blood, obtained in a trial of the OX40 agonist ivuxolimab. The TCR originated in an adult with an advanced solid tumor such as melanoma, head and neck, liver or kidney cancer.

The CDR3 DNA reads as TGTGCCAGCAGTCAATCCGGGGCGGATGGGCAGTACTTC. Residues: CASSQSGADGQYF. The chain joins TRBV27 to TRBJ2-7, with D perhaps TRBD1 or TRBD2 (5 bases each). Germline assignment: CDR1 MNHEY and CDR2 SMNVEV (reference sequence). The CDR3 runs 13 residues. Trimming took off 5 bases at V and 9 bases at J, with 17 bases between the two ends.